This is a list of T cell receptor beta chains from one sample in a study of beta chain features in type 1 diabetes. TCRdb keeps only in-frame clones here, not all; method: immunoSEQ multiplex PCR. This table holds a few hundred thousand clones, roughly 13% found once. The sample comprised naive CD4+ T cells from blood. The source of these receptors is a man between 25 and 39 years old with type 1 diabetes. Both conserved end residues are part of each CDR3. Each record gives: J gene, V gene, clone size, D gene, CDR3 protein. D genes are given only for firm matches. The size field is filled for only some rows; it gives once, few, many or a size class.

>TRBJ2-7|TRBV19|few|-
CASSKWFPAPDEQYF
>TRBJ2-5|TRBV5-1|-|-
CASSLGAGETQYF
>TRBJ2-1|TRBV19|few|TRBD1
CASRPPGQGAREQFF
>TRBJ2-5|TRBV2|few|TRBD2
CASSLNGGETQYF
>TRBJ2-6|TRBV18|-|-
CASSPGANSGANVLTF
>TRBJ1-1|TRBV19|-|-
CASSTSGTEAFF
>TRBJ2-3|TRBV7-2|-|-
CASSLVAEPDTQYF
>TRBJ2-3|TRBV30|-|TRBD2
CAWSSGGLTDTQYF
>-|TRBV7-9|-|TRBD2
CASNPGLAFEQYF
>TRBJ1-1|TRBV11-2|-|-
CASSQVGENTEAFF
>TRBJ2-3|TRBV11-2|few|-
CASSFRTRWTDTQYF
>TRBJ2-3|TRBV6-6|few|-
CASGQGEGTDTQYF
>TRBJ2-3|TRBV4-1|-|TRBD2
CASSHRTSGGAADTQYF
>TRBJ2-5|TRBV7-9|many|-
CASSFQGSAETQYF
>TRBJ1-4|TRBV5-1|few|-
CASSLETGRANEKLFF
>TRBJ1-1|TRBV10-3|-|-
CAISDPKGAEAFF
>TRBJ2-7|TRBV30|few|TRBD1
CAWRQWDRGSYEQYF